This T cell receptor beta chain was captured by sequencing in a study of OX40 agonist ivuxolimab in advanced cancers. The overall study: Intravenous ivuxolimab was administered to patients every 2 weeks at 0.01 to 10 mg/kg.

TCRdb's table, derived via immunoSEQ multiplex PCR, lists solely in-frame clones and lacks some. The table has about 76,000 clones, about 85% seen once. This clone turned up a few times. The V gene lost 1 base and the J gene lost 0 bases, with 4 bases spanning the gap. Germline V CDR1 and CDR2: SQVTM, ANQGSEA. The CDR3 sequence is 13 residues long. V is TRBV29-1 and J is TRBJ2-1, with D unclear. Sequencing used CD4+ or CD8+ T cells sorted from blood, obtained in a trial of the OX40 agonist ivuxolimab. The sequence was collected from an adult with an advanced solid tumor such as melanoma, head and neck, liver or kidney cancer. The CDR3 loop reads CSVEGSSYNEQFF. The CDR3 region has the DNA TGCAGCGTTGAAGGGAGCTCCTACAATGAGCAGTTCTTC.